Each of the 32 T cell receptor beta chains below was sequenced from the same sample in a study of CD8+CD57+ T cells in acquired aplastic anemia. Sequencing involved patients with CD8+CD57+ cell expansion previously shown by flow cytometry. The use of genomic DNA as template underpinned the TCR beta VDJ and CDR3 profiling. In TCRdb, the reads were re-called with MiXCR into one record per CDR3 protein. This sample has 200,000 to 300,000 distinct CDR3 sequences, with 82% found just once. Sequencing input: sorted CD4+, CD8+, or CD8+CD57+ T cells (not recorded which) from PBMCs. The receptors come from a human donor with aplastic anemia.

This chain joins TRBV7-3 and TRBJ1-1; D remains unclear. The CDR3 extends over 15 amino acids. V shed 6 bases and J shed 14 bases, with 28 bases lying between them. Germline CDR1 is SGHTA and CDR2 is FQGTGA. The DNA for the CDR3 is TGTGCCAGCAGAAGAGATCTGAACGGGATCACTGAAGGATTCTTT. As protein: CASRRDLNGITEGFF.

This rearrangement joins TRBV20-1 to TRBJ2-1; the D gene is possibly TRBD1 (6 bases). Germline-derived CDR1 and CDR2 are DFQATT and SNEGSKA (reference sequence). The CDR3 covers 14 residues. V shed 5 bases and J shed 12 bases, with 23 bases lying between them. In nucleotides, the CDR3 is TGCAGTGCTGACCAATGGGGACATATATATTTGCAGTTCTTC. Its protein is CSADQWGHIYLQFF.

The chain uses TRBV29-1 and TRBJ1-2, with no clear D. The CDR3 runs 12 residues. Trimming took off 7 bases at V and 8 bases at J, with 17 bases between the two ends. Germline-derived CDR1 and CDR2 are SQVTM and ANQGSEA. The CDR3 DNA is TGCAGCGCCGTAAACGCCACGCGAGGCTACACCTTC. Translated, it gives CSAVNATRGYTF.

The CDR3 nucleotides read TGTGCCAGCAGCGCAGGGGGCGCGGAGCAGTACGTC. Its protein is CASSAGGAEQYV. This chain joins TRBV11-3 and TRBJ2-1; 8 positions match TRBD1. The DNA end is more similar to TRBJ2-7, so the J call may be wrong. Germline V gene data show CDR1 as SGHNT and CDR2 as YENEEA. This CDR3 region has 12 residues.

On this clonotype: One end of the junction fails to match germline, which may point to a read error. The gene calls are TRBV9 and TRBJ1-5; unclear D gene. Germline lookup yields CDR1 SGDLS and CDR2 YYNGEE. The length of the CDR3 is 13 residues. The CDR3 region has the DNA TGTGCCAGCAGCGAAGGGTCGAATACGCAGTATTTTTTT. It encodes CASSEGSNTQYFF.

This CDR3 is CASSLAVGGNTQDFF. The CDR3 DNA reads as TGTGCCAGCAGCTTAGCGGTAGGAGGGAACACGCAGGATTTCTTT. V usage is TRBV7-8 and J usage is TRBJ1-1; D gene uncertain. The CDR3 loop spans 15 amino acids. Looked up from germline, CDR1 is SGHVS and CDR2 is FQNEAQ. V was trimmed by 0 bases and J by 13 bases, leaving 21 bases between them.

This sequence joins TRBV12-3 or TRBV12-4 and TRBJ2-1, with unresolved D. V lost 6 bases and J 6 bases, leaving 12 bases between the germline ends. The CDR3 runs 13 residues. For the CDR3, the DNA is TGTGCCAGCAGCTTTGACCAACCCAATGAGCAGTTCTTC. Residues: CASSFDQPNEQFF.

Points on this clonotype: At one boundary the junction diverges from the germline segment, which might be a read error. V is TRBV7-2 and J is TRBJ2-3; D unresolved. The CDR3 spans 14 residues. In germline, CDR1 is SGHTA, CDR2 FQGNSA. The CDR3: CASSLGAGPSPHHF. The CDR3 DNA sequence: TGTGCCAGCAGCTTGGGTGCAGGTCCTTCACCGCACCACTTT.

To note about this clonotype: No conserved phenylalanine or tryptophan is present at the end of the CDR3, so a read error is the likely explanation. The DNA is omitted, as the CDR3 cannot be located on it reliably, and the CDR3 follows TCRdb's listing. The chain combines TRBV7-9 with TRBJ2-3; the D segment call TRBD2 is taken from the table without a DNA check. The CDR3 is 13 residues long, counting both termini. Per the germline V gene, CDR1 is SEHNR and CDR2 is FQNEAQ (reference sequence). The CDR3 loop reads CASGDDGRDSPYL.

Comment on this clonotype: This may be a read error, as it is one base from a much larger clone. The limits of the CDR3 on the DNA are not certain, so only TCRdb's listed CDR3 is given. J is TRBJ2-5 and V is TRBV7-9; the tabulated D call, TRBD1, remains unverified against the DNA. The germline gives CDR1 SEHNR, CDR2 FQNEAQ (reference sequence). With termini counted, the CDR3 has 15 amino acids. The CDR3 is CAGQGGRETQYFGYF.

Note on this clonotype: One junction end does not reproduce the germline sequence, and a read error may be involved. The chain combines TRBV7-8 with TRBJ2-3, with a weak D call TRBD2 (5 bases). The CDR3 contains 14 residues. Germline CDR1 is SGHVS and CDR2 is FQNEAQ. CDR3 DNA: TGTGCCAGCAGCTTTGATGGAGGTCCCACAACGCTTTCCTTT. It is translated as CASSFDGGPTTLSF. Using reference TRBV7-8 and TRBJ2-3 for the parts outside the CDR3, the full variable domain is GAGVSQSPRYKVAKRGQDVALRCDPISGHVSLFWYQQALGQGPEFLTYFQNEAQLDKSGLPSDRFFAERPEGSVSTLKIQRTQQEDSAVYLCASSFDGGPTTLSFGPGTRLTVL.

This clonotype was detected many times. This rearrangement joins TRBV20-1 to TRBJ1-2; 7 nucleotides line up with TRBD1. Per the germline V gene, CDR1 is DFQATT and CDR2 is SNEGSKA (reference sequence). With 0 bases clipped from V and 8 bases from J, the junction kept 9 bases outside the gene matches. This CDR3 contains 14 residues. The CDR3 protein is CSARDRLTGRGYTF. As DNA, the CDR3 is TGCAGTGCTAGAGATAGGTTGACAGGGAGAGGCTACACCTTC.

This clonotype has a single count. The rearrangement links TRBV7-9 to TRBJ1-2; possibly TRBD1 for D (6 bases). The CDR3 consists of 15 residues. Germline loops: CDR1 SEHNR, CDR2 FQNEAQ (reference sequence). With 3 bases removed from V and 13 bases from J, the gap between germline ends came to 24 bases. The CDR3 protein is CASSLAGGADHRCTF. The CDR3 coding sequence is TGTGCCAGCAGCTTGGCCGGGGGCGCCGACCATCGCTGCACCTTC.

This clonotype was counted many times. The chain employs TRBV19 and TRBJ1-2; no clear D gene. The CDR3 runs 10 residues. Germline CDR1 and CDR2: LNHDA and SQIVND (reference sequence). The V and J ends lost 11 bases and 7 bases respectively, with 11 bases between them. Here the CDR3 DNA reads TGTGCCGCGAAGGGTGCTGGCTACACCTTC. Amino acids: CAAKGAGYTF.

V gene TRBV7-9 combines with J gene TRBJ2-3; 8 bases are a match to TRBD1. Germline assignment: CDR1 SEHNR and CDR2 FQNEAQ (reference sequence). The V and J ends lost 1 base and 6 bases, in that order; junction bases with no gene match: 3. CDR3 size: 14 residues. The CDR3 protein is CASSLGTGHDTQYF. In DNA, the CDR3 is TGTGCCAGCAGCTTAGGGACAGGGCACGATACGCAGTATTTT. Using reference TRBV7-9 and TRBJ2-3 for the parts outside the CDR3, the full variable domain is DTGVSQNPRHKITKRGQNVTFRCDPISEHNRLYWYRQTLGQGPEFLTYFQNEAQLEKSRLLSDRFSAERPKGSFSTLEIQRTEQGDSAMYLCASSLGTGHDTQYFGPGTRLTVL.

For this clonotype: A read error is possible here, since a much larger clone lies one base away. The chain carries TRBV5-4 and TRBJ2-3; 7 bases are shared with TRBD2. Germline values: CDR1 SGHNT, CDR2 YYREEE (reference sequence). This CDR3 spans 13 amino acids. CDR3 sequence reads: CASGFTSANTQYF. CDR3 bases: TGTGCCAGCGGCTTTACTAGCGCAAATACGCAGTATTTT. The full variable domain, rest sourced from reference TRBV5-4 and TRBJ2-3, is ETGVTQSPTHLIKTRGQQVTLRCSSQSGHNTVSWYQQALGQGPQFIFQYYREEENGRGNFPPRFSGLQFPNYSSELNVNALELDDSALYLCASGFTSANTQYFGPGTRLTVL.

The chain recombines TRBV2 with TRBJ1-1; D is ambiguous. The germline V gene has CDR1 SNHLY and CDR2 FYNNEI. This CDR3 region has 12 residues. V was cut by 2 bases and J by 5 bases, with 6 bases left in between. CDR3 amino acids: CASSEWGTEAFF. The DNA of the CDR3 is TGTGCCAGCAGTGAATGGGGAACTGAAGCTTTCTTT.

In its sample, this clonotype was seen once. Here the CDR3 omits its conserved ending phenylalanine or tryptophan, so a read error is the likely source. Because the CDR3's place on the DNA is in doubt, the DNA is left out and the CDR3 is given as listed by TCRdb. The V gene is TRBV2, the J gene TRBJ1-6; the listed D gene, TRBD1, was not tested against the DNA. The CDR3 spans 16 residues, counting both ends. CDR1 is SNHLY, CDR2 FYNNEI, per germline. CDR3: CASGDGGTDTQYPRQG.

Points on this clonotype: As the CDR3 is not closed by the conserved phenylalanine or tryptophan, this likely results from a read error. No DNA is shown, since the ends of the CDR3 on it are uncertain; the CDR3 is the one TCRdb lists. The chain employs TRBV24-1 and TRBJ2-7; the listed D gene, TRBD1, was not tested against the DNA. The CDR3 totals 16 residues, both ends included. Germline V gene data show CDR1 as KGHDR and CDR2 as SFDVKD. The CDR3 is CASSWTGQGNVPFFGP.

This clonotype appeared once. The rearrangement joins TRBV25-1 to TRBJ1-6; D unclear. Trimming took off 4 bases at V and 9 bases at J, with 16 bases between the two ends. The length of the CDR3 is 15 residues. The V gene's germline CDR1 is MGHDK and CDR2 SYGVNS. The CDR3 nucleotides are TGTGCCAGCAGTGTCGGCTCGGGGTCGGGTTCACCCCTCCACTTT. It is translated as CASSVGSGSGSPLHF.

About this clonotype: A read error may produce the germline difference seen at one junction end. The V and J genes are TRBV7-2 and TRBJ2-3; D possibly corresponds to TRBD2 (6 bases). CDR3 length: 13 amino acids. Germline values: CDR1 SGHTA, CDR2 FQGNSA. Written as DNA, the CDR3 is TGTGCCAGCAGCTTAGGGGGAGGTCACGATCCGCAGTTT. Translated: CASSLGGGHDPQF.

This clonotype was seen a handful of times. This could be a read error, since a much larger clone is one nucleotide away. Given the absence of the conserved phenylalanine or tryptophan at the CDR3 end, a read error is likely. No DNA is shown, since the ends of the CDR3 on it are uncertain; the CDR3 is the one TCRdb lists. The gene calls are TRBV7-8 and TRBJ2-3; TRBD2, the table's D call, lacks a check against the DNA. Counting both end residues, the CDR3 totals 13 amino acids. CDR1 and CDR2 from the germline V gene are SGHVS and FQNEAQ. CDR3 in amino acids: CASSLAGGADPQY.

Worth noting for this clonotype: A read error is likely, as this CDR3 ends without the conserved phenylalanine or tryptophan. Because the CDR3's place on the DNA is in doubt, the DNA is left out and the CDR3 is given as listed by TCRdb. This chain connects TRBV7-9 to TRBJ2-3; the table gives TRBD1 as D, unverified against the DNA. Germline V CDR1 and CDR2: SEHNR, FQNEAQ (reference sequence). Including both end residues, the CDR3 is 13 amino acids long. The CDR3 sequence: CASGPGTGDQKYT.

CDR3 residues: CASSFGWGSSGNTIYF. The CDR3 DNA follows: TGTGCCAGCAGCTTTGGGTGGGGTTCGAGTGGAAACACCATATATTTT. The V gene is TRBV5-6, the J gene TRBJ1-3; D remains ambiguous. CDR3 length: 16 amino acids. CDR1 and CDR2 (germline): SGHDT, YYEEEE. Trimming cost V 2 bases and J 3 bases, with 15 bases left between them.

V and J are TRBV7-2 and TRBJ2-7, with 7 bases fitting TRBD2. After removal of 3 bases from V and 1 base from J, the junction contained 15 bases not matched to a gene. The CDR3 has 18 amino acids. Per the germline V gene, CDR1 is SGHTA and CDR2 is FQGNSA. CDR3 nucleotides: TGTGCCAGCAGCTTTCCGGGAGGTCGCACTACCCTTTCCTACGAGCAGTACGTC. Encoded protein: CASSFPGGRTTLSYEQYV.

The J gene is TRBJ1-5, the V gene TRBV10-1; no reliable D call. V gave up 7 bases and J gave up 4 bases, with 11 bases separating them. The CDR3 has 13 residues. Germline V lookup: CDR1 WNHNN, CDR2 SYGVQD (reference sequence). The CDR3 loop reads CASKVYVNQPQHF. The CDR3 coding sequence is TGCGCCAGCAAAGTATACGTTAATCAGCCCCAGCATTTT.

Concerning this clonotype: The junction departs from germline at one end; a sequencing error may be responsible. The chain recombines TRBV7-2 with TRBJ2-3; D ambiguous. The CDR3 contains 13 residues. Germline CDR1 SGHTA, CDR2 FQGNSA. The CDR3 is CASGLLDRAETYF. CDR3 bases: TGTGCCAGCGGCTTGTTAGACCGAGCCGAGACGTATTTT. The complete variable domain, with remaining parts taken from reference TRBV7-2 and TRBJ2-3, reads GAGVSQSPSNKVTEKGKDVELRCDPISGHTALYWYRQSLGQGLEFLIYFQGNSAPDKSGLPSDRFSAERTGGSVSTLTIQRTQQEDSAVYLCASGLLDRAETYFGPGTRLTVL.

The rearrangement joins TRBV7-9 to TRBJ2-3; D may be TRBD1 or TRBD2 (5 bases each). CDR1 and CDR2 (germline): SEHNR, FQNEAQ (reference sequence). The CDR3 loop spans 14 amino acids. Trimming stripped 6 bases from V and 14 bases from J, with 24 bases between. CDR3 in DNA: TGTGCCAGCAGGATAGGGGCGGGTGGGCGAAATCCGTATTTT. This translates into CASRIGAGGRNPYF. Supplemented by reference TRBV7-9 and TRBJ2-3, the full variable domain reads DTGVSQNPRHKITKRGQNVTFRCDPISEHNRLYWYRQTLGQGPEFLTYFQNEAQLEKSRLLSDRFSAERPKGSFSTLEIQRTEQGDSAMYLCASRIGAGGRNPYFGPGTRLTVL.

This chain joins TRBV19 and TRBJ1-2; D gene ambiguous. This CDR3 is 15 amino acids long. CDR1 and CDR2 from the germline V gene are LNHDA and SQIVND (reference sequence). V was shortened by 9 bases and J by 12 bases, with 29 bases between the two germline ends. Written as DNA, the CDR3 is TGTGCCAGCAGCACCACGGTGAGCGCCGACAATGAGCACACCTTC. It yields the protein CASSTTVSADNEHTF.

The chain combines TRBV7-3 with TRBJ1-2; TRBD1 agrees at 10 bases. The CDR3 is 18 residues long. In germline, CDR1 is SGHTA, CDR2 FQGTGA. V lost 5 bases, J lost 6 bases, and 18 bases stayed unmatched. The CDR3 sequence: CASSAEGRRTGGADGYTF. The CDR3 DNA reads as TGTGCCAGCAGCGCCGAAGGGAGGCGGACAGGGGGGGCAGATGGCTACACCTTC.

Comments on this clonotype: A much larger clone is a single base away; this may be a read error. This chain uses TRBV5-6 with TRBJ2-7; 7 bases map to TRBD1. Germline V gene sequence: CDR1 SGHDT, CDR2 YYEEEE. V dropped 1 base and J dropped 1; count of bases not matched to a gene: 14. The length of the CDR3 is 18 residues. The CDR3 bases are TGTGCCAGCAGCTTGCAGAGGGACGGGACAGCCCTTTCCTACGAGCAGTACGTC. It translates to CASSLQRDGTALSYEQYV.

V and J are TRBV2 and TRBJ2-5; TRBD1 aligns across 8 bases. CDR1 and CDR2 (germline): SNHLY, FYNNEI. There are 12 residues in the CDR3. V lost 10 bases, J lost 5 bases, and 6 bases stayed unmatched. CDR3 sequence (DNA): TGTGCCACAAACAGGGGGAGGGAGACCCAGTACTTC. Its protein product is CATNRGRETQYF.